The next 7 T cell receptor beta chains were all read from a single sample in a study of T cells in Graves' hyperthyroidism and ophthalmopathy. Template material for amplifying TCR beta CDR3 regions consisted of RNA transcripts. Initially, a first-round RT-PCR of the TCR CDR3 employed the HTBI primer set. TCRdb independently ran MiXCR on the multiplex PCR reads; one entry per CDR3 protein. The repertoire holds approximately 600,000 distinct CDR3 sequences, with about 15% as singletons. Sequencing input: blood. The receptors were sampled from a woman in her thirties or forties with Graves' ophthalmopathy.

Details on this clonotype: A much larger clone sits a single nucleotide away, making a read error possible. This chain links TRBV27 with TRBJ1-1; possible D gene TRBD1, 6 bases. This CDR3 is built from 13 residues. Germline assignment: CDR1 MNHEY and CDR2 SMNVEV (reference sequence). CDR3 bases: TGTGCCAGCAGTCTCCCGGGGGCGCGTCAGGCTGTCTTT. Encoded protein: CASSLPGARQAVF.

As DNA, the CDR3 is TGCAGCGTTGGGGGGAACACCGGGGAGCTGTTTTTT. Translation gives CSVGGNTGELFF. The rearrangement links TRBV29-1 to TRBJ2-2; no clear D gene. The CDR3 runs 12 residues. CDR1 is SQVTM, CDR2 ANQGSEA, per germline. Trimming removed 4 bases at V and 1 base at J, with 4 bases between.

This clonotype was counted at least ten times. Germline and junction disagree at one end, which may indicate a read error. The chain employs TRBV20-1 and TRBJ2-5; D uncertain. The CDR3 consists of 11 residues. From germline, CDR1 is DFQATT and CDR2 SNEGSKA (reference sequence). The CDR3 loop reads CNASFEETQYF. DNA of the CDR3: TGCAATGCTAGTTTCGAAGAGACCCAGTACTTC.

This clonotype has at least ten counts. The V and J genes are TRBV6-2 or TRBV6-3 and TRBJ2-7; D perhaps matches TRBD1 (5 bases). CDR3 length: 17 amino acids. Germline-derived CDR1 and CDR2 are MNHEY and SVGEGT. Trimming removed 4 bases at V and 0 bases at J, with 19 bases between. CDR3 sequence: CASSWRPGNSYSYEQYF. The CDR3 DNA is TGTGCCAGCAGTTGGCGGCCAGGGAACTCCTACTCCTACGAGCAGTACTTC.

The sample holds many counts of this clonotype. The chain employs TRBV27 and TRBJ2-5, with TRBD2 matching over 7 bases. This CDR3 is 15 amino acids long. The germline V gene encodes CDR1 MNHEY and CDR2 SMNVEV (reference sequence). J was trimmed by 5 bases and V by 3 bases; bases with no gene match: 9. The CDR3 DNA sequence: TGTGCCAGCAGTTTGAGGGGCGGGAGACAGGAGACCCAGTACTTC. This translates into CASSLRGGRQETQYF.

This clonotype occurred many times. The chain carries TRBV10-3 and TRBJ2-3, with a tentative D call TRBD2 (6 bases). Germline values: CDR1 ENHRY, CDR2 SYGVKD. Trimming left V 4 bases short and J 0 bases short, with 17 bases between. The CDR3 loop spans 17 amino acids. This CDR3 reads CAISGGETWSSTDTQYF. Written as DNA, the CDR3 is TGTGCCATCAGTGGGGGGGAGACGTGGTCTAGCACAGATACGCAGTATTTT.

This clonotype has ten or more counts. This chain links TRBV4-1 with TRBJ1-1; no definite D call. V lost 6 bases to trimming and J lost 0 bases, with 11 bases between them. The CDR3 is 14 residues long. Germline V gives CDR1 MGHRA, CDR2 YSYEKL. The CDR3, as DNA: TGCGCCAGCAGTTCTAGTGGCATGAACACTGAAGCTTTCTTT. This gives the protein CASSSSGMNTEAFF.